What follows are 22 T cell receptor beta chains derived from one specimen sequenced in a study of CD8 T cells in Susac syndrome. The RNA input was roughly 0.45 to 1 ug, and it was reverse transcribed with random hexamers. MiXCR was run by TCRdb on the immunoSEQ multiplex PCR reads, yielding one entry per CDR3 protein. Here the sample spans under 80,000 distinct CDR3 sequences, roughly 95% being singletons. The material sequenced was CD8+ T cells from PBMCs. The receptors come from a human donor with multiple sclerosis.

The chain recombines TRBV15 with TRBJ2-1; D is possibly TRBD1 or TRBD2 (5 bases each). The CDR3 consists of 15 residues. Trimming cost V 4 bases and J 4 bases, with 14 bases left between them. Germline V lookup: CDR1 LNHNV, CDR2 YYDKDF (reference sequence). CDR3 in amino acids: CATSTPGRSYNEQFF. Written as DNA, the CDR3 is TGTGCCACCAGCACCCCGGGACGGTCGTACAATGAGCAGTTCTTC.

CDR3 protein: CASQGIRGLSEQFF. CDR3 nucleotides: TGTGCCAGCCAGGGGATAAGGGGCCTAAGTGAGCAGTTCTTC. This rearrangement joins TRBV27 to TRBJ2-1; perhaps TRBD1 as D (6 bases). V was shortened by 8 bases and J by 9 bases, with 20 bases between the two germline ends. Germline V gives CDR1 MNHEY, CDR2 SMNVEV (reference sequence). There are 14 residues in the CDR3.

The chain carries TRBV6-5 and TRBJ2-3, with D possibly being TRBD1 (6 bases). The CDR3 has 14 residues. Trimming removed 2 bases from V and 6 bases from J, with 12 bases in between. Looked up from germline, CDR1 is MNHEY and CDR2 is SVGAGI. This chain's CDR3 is CASSYEGRGDTQYF. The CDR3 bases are TGTGCCAGCAGTTACGAGGGTAGGGGGGATACGCAGTATTTT.

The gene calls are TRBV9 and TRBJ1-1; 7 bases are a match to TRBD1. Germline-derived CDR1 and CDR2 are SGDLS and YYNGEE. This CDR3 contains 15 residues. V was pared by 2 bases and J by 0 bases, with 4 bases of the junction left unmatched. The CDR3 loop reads CASSVSDRMNTEAFF. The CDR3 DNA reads TGTGCCAGCAGCGTTTCGGACAGGATGAACACTGAAGCTTTCTTT.

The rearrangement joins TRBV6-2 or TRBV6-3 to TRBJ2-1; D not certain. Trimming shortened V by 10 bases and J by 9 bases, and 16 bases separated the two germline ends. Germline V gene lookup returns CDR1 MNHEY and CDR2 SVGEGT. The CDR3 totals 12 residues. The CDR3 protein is CATGIGDGEQFF. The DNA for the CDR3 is TGTGCCACCGGCATTGGAGACGGTGAGCAGTTCTTC.

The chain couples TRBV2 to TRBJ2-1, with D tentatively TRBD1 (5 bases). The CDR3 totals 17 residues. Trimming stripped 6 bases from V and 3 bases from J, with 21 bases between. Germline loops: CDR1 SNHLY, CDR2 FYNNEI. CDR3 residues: CASSTTAPVPRYNEQFF. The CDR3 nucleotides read TGTGCCAGCAGCACGACAGCCCCAGTCCCTCGCTACAATGAGCAGTTCTTC. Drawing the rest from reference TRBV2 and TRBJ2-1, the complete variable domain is EPEVTQTPSHQVTQMGQEVILRCVPISNHLYFYWYRQILGQKVEFLVSFYNNEISEKSEIFDDQFSVERPDGSNFTLKIRSTKLEDSAMYFCASSTTAPVPRYNEQFFGPGTRLTVL.

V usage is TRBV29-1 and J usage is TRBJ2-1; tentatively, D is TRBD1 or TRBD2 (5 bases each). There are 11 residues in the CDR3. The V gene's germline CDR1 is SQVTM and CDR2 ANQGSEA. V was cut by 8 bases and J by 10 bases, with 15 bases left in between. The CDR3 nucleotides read TGCAGCCTCGGGGCTATTGGGGAGCAGTTCTTC. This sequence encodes CSLGAIGEQFF.

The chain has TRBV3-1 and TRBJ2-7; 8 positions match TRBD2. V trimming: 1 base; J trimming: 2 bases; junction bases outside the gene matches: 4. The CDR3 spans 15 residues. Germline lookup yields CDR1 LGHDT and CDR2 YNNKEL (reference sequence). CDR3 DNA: TGTGCCAGCAGCCAAGGACGCGGGGGGCCCTACGAGCAGTACTTC. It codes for CASSQGRGGPYEQYF.

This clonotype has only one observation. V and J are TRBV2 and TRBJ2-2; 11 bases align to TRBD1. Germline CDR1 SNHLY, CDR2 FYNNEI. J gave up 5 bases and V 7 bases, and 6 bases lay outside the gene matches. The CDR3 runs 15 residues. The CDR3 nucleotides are TGTGCCAGCAAAACCGGGACAGGGGGAACCGGGGAGCTGTTTTTT. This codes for CASKTGTGGTGELFF.

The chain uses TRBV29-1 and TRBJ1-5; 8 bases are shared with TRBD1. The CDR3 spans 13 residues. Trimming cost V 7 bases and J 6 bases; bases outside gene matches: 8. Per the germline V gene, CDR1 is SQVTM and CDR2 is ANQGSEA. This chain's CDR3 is CSAATGAGQPQHF. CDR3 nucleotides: TGCAGCGCCGCGACAGGGGCCGGTCAGCCCCAGCATTTT. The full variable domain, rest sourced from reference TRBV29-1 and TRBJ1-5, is SAVISQKPSRDICQRGTSLTIQCQVDSQVTMMFWYRQQPGQSLTLIATANQGSEATYESGFVIDKFPISRPNLTFSTLTVSNMSPEDSSIYLCSAATGAGQPQHFGDGTRLSIL.

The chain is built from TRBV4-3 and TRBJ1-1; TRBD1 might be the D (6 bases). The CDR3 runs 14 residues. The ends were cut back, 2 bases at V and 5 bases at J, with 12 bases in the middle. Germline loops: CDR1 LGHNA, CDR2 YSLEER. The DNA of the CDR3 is TGCGCCAGCAGCCAAAGGGACACGGGGACTGAAGCTTTCTTT. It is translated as CASSQRDTGTEAFF.

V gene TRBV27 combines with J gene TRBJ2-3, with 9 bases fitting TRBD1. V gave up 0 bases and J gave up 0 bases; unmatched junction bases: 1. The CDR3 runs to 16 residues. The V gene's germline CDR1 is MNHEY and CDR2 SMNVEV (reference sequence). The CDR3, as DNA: TGTGCCAGCAGTTTATCGGGGACAGGGAGCACAGATACGCAGTATTTT. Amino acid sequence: CASSLSGTGSTDTQYF.

CDR3 protein: CASAQGKGTEAFF. The CDR3 DNA reads TGTGCCAGCGCTCAGGGTAAAGGGACTGAAGCTTTCTTT. The rearrangement links TRBV3-1 to TRBJ1-1; perhaps TRBD1 as D (5 bases). Trimming left V 8 bases short and J 5 bases short, with 15 bases between. Germline V gene data show CDR1 as LGHDT and CDR2 as YNNKEL (reference sequence). The CDR3 sequence is 13 residues long.

The CDR3 spells CASSSRAVGAYEQYF. CDR3 in DNA: TGTGCCAGCAGCTCTCGGGCTGTCGGGGCCTACGAGCAGTACTTC. V usage is TRBV13 and J usage is TRBJ2-7, with a weak D call TRBD2 (5 bases). The CDR3 contains 15 residues. Germline CDR1 and CDR2: PRHDT and FYEKMQ (reference sequence). V was clipped by 4 bases and J by 2 bases, with 15 bases between them.

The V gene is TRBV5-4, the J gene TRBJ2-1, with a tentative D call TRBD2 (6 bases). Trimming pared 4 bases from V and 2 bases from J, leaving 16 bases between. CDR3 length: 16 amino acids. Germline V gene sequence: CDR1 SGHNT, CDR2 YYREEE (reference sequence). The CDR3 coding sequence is TGTGCCAGCAGCCCCCCGGACTACAGCCCCTACAATGAGCAGTTCTTC. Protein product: CASSPPDYSPYNEQFF.

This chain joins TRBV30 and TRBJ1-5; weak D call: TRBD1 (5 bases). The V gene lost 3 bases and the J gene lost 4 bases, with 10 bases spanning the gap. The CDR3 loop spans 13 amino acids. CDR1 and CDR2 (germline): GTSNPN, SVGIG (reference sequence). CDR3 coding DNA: TGTGCCTGGAGGGGGCCTGGGAATCAGCCCCAGCATTTT. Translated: CAWRGPGNQPQHF.

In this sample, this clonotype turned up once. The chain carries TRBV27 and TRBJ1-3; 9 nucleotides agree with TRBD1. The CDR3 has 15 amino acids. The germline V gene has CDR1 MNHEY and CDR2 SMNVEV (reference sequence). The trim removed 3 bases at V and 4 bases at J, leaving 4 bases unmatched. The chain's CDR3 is CASSLGQGRGNTIYF. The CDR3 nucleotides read TGTGCCAGCAGTTTGGGACAGGGCCGAGGAAACACCATATATTTT.

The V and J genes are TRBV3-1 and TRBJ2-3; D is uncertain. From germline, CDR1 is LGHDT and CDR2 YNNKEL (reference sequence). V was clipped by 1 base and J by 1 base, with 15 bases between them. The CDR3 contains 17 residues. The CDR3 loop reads CASSQVSVRSGTDTQYF. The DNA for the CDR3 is TGTGCCAGCAGCCAAGTGTCGGTTCGAAGCGGCACAGATACGCAGTATTTT.

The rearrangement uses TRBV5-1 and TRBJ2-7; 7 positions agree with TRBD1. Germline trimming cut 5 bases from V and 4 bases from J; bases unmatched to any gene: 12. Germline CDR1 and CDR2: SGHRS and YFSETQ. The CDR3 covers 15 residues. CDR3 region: CASRVTGAPTYEQYF. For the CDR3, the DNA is TGCGCCAGCAGAGTCACAGGGGCCCCTACTTACGAGCAGTACTTC. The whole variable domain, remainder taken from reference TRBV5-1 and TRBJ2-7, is KAGVTQTPRYLIKTRGQQVTLSCSPISGHRSVSWYQQTPGQGLQFLFEYFSETQRNKGNFPGRFSGRQFSNSRSEMNVSTLELGDSALYLCASRVTGAPTYEQYFGPGTRLTVT.

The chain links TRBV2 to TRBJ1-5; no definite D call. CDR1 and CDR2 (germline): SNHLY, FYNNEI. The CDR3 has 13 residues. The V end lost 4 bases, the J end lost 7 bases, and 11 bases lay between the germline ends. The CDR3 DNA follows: TGTGCCAGCAGTGTTTACCTCGTACAGCCCCAGCATTTT. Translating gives CASSVYLVQPQHF.

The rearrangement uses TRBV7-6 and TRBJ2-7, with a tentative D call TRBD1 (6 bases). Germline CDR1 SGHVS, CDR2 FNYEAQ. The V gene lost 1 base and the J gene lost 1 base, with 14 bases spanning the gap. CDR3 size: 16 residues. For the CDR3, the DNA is TGTGCCAGCAGCTTAGTTGAGGGGGAAAGATCCTACGAGCAGTACTTC. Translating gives CASSLVEGERSYEQYF.

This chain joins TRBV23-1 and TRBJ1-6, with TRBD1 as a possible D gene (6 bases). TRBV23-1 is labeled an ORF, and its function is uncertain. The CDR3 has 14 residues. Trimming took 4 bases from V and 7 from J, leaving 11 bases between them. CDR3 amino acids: CASSPRGNNSPLHF. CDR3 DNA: TGCGCCAGCAGTCCCAGGGGTAACAATTCACCCCTCCACTTT.